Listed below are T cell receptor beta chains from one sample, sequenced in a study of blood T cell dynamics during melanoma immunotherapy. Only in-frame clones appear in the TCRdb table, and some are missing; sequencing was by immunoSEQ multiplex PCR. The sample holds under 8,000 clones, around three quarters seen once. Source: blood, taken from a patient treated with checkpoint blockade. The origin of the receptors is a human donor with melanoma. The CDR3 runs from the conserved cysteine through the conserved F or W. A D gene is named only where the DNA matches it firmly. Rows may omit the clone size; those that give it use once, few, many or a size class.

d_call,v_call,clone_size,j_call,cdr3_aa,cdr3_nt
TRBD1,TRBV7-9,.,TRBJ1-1,CASSKRSDRGRGTEAFF,TGTGCCAGCAGCAAACGTAGCGACAGGGGGCGCGGGACTGAAGCTTTCTTT
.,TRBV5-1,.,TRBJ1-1,CASTRGGRDTEAFF,TGCGCCAGCACGCGAGGGGGAAGGGACACTGAAGCTTTCTTT
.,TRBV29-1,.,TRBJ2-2,CSVAIRGTTGELFF,TGCAGCGTGGCGATCAGGGGTACCACCGGGGAGCTGTTTTTT
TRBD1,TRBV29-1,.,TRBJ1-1,CSVISGTGVKITEAFF,TGCAGCGTAATTTCCGGGACAGGGGTAAAGATCACTGAAGCTTTCTTT
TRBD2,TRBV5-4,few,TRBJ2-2,CASSLAGGGRVDGELFF,TGTGCCAGCAGTCTCGCCGGAGGAGGGAGGGTAGACGGGGAGCTGTTTTTT
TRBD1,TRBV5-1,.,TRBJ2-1,CASSIEQGRSEQFF,TGCGCCAGCAGCATCGAACAGGGGCGGAGTGAGCAGTTCTTC
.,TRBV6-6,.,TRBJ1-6,CASSLTRDINSPLHF,TGTGCCAGCAGTCTGACCAGGGATATAAATTCACCCCTCCACTTT
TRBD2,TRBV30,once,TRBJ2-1,CAWRTGTGTRNYNEQFF,TGTGCCTGGAGAACAGGGACCGGGACTAGGAATTACAATGAGCAGTTCTTC
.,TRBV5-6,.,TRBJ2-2,CASQAEVNTGELFF,TGTGCCAGCCAAGCGGAGGTGAACACCGGGGAGCTGTTTTTT
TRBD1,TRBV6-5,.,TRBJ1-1,CASSNRGTEAFF,TGTGCCAGCAGTAACAGGGGCACTGAAGCTTTCTTT
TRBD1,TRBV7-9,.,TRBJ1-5,CASSLGQGEQPQHF,TGTGCCAGCAGCTTGGGACAGGGAGAACAGCCCCAGCATTTT
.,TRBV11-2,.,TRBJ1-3,CASSLGALSGNTIYF,TGTGCCAGCAGCTTAGGGGCGCTCTCTGGAAACACCATATATTTT
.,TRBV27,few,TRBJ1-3,CASSAVSAGNTIYF,TGTGCCAGCAGCGCAGTATCAGCTGGAAACACCATATATTTT
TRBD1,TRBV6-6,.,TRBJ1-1,CASREDRGATEAFF,TGTGCCAGCAGGGAGGACAGGGGTGCCACTGAAGCTTTCTTT
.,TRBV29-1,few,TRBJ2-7,CSVEDHPGRETYEQYF,TGCAGCGTTGAAGATCACCCGGGTCGGGAAACCTACGAGCAGTACTTC
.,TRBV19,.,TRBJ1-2,CAGSSGRGGGYGYTF,TGTGCCGGTAGTTCCGGTCGCGGGGGCGGTTATGGCTACACCTTC